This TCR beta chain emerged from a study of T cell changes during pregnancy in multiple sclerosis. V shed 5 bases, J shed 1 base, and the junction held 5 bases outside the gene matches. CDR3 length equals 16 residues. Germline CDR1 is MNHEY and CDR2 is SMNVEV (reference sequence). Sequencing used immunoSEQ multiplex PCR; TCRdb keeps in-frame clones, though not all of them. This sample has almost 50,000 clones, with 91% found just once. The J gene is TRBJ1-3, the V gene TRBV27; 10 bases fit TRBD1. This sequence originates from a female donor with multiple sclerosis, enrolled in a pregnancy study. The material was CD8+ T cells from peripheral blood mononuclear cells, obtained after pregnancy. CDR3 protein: CASSEGTGASGNTIYF. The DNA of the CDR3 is TGTGCCAGCAGTGAAGGGACAGGGGCTTCTGGAAACACCATATATTTT.